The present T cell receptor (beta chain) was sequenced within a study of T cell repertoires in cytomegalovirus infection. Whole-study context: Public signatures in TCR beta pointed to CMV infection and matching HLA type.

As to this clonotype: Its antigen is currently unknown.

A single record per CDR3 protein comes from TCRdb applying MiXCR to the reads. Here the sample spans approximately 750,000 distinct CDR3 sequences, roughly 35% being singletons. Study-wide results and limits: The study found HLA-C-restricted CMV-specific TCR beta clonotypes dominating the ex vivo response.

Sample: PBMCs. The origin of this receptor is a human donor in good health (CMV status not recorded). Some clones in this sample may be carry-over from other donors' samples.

CDR3 protein: CASGLGGRYNEQFF. The CDR3, as DNA: TGTGCTAGTGGTTTGGGCGGACGGTACAATGAGCAGTTCTTC. The chain carries TRBV12-5 and TRBJ2-1; D is unresolved. The CDR3 spans 14 residues. Between the trimmed V and J ends, which lost 1 base and 4 bases, there was a span of 8 bases. Germline V gene lookup returns CDR1 LGHNT and CDR2 FRNRAP. The variable domain in full, completed from reference TRBV12-5 and TRBJ2-1, reads DARVTQTPRHKVTEMGQEVTMRCQPILGHNTVFWYRQTMMQGLELLAYFRNRAPLDDSGMPKDRFSAEMPDATLATLKIQPSEPRDSAVYFCASGLGGRYNEQFFGPGTRLTVL.